Below, 9 T cell receptor beta chains from the same sample are listed, as sequenced in a study of response to subunit inactivated influenza vaccine. TCRdb reprocessed the RT-PCR reads via MiXCR and lists one record per CDR3 protein. The sample has over 150,000 distinct CDR3 sequences; around 14% are singletons. This specimen was CD8+ T cells sorted from PBMCs, taken roughly 5 days after vaccination. These receptors were collected from a man aged 45-65 years who received an inactivated influenza vaccine.

This sequence joins TRBV7-9 and TRBJ2-5; 12 bases are a match to TRBD2. Per the germline V gene, CDR1 is SEHNR and CDR2 is FQNEAQ (reference sequence). The CDR3 covers 14 residues. Trimming at V came to 6 bases and at J to 5 bases, leaving 4 bases not matched to a gene. Here the CDR3 reads CASSSGLAGETQYF. CDR3 bases: TGTGCCAGCAGTTCGGGACTAGCGGGCGAGACCCAGTACTTC.

The gene calls are TRBV7-3 and TRBJ2-1; weak D call: TRBD2 (6 bases). Germline V gene lookup returns CDR1 SGHTA and CDR2 FQGTGA. CDR3 length equals 15 residues. V was pared by 1 base and J by 6 bases, with 13 bases between. The CDR3 region is CASSLNGLAINEQFF. In DNA, the CDR3 is TGTGCCAGCAGCTTAAACGGGCTAGCGATCAATGAGCAGTTCTTC.

This clonotype appeared many times. The chain joins TRBV12-3 or TRBV12-4 to TRBJ2-5, with 8 bases that match TRBD2. V shed 3 bases, J shed 4 bases, and the junction held 4 bases outside the gene matches. This CDR3 contains 14 residues. In nucleotides, the CDR3 is TGTGCCAGCAGTTTTGGCGGGGGGTTAGAGACCCAGTACTTC. Translation gives CASSFGGGLETQYF.

J is TRBJ2-7 and V is TRBV2; 8 bases match TRBD1. V dropped 9 bases and J dropped 3; count of bases not matched to a gene: 10. The CDR3 length is 14 residues. Germline CDR1 is SNHLY and CDR2 is FYNNEI. DNA of the CDR3: TGTGCCAGATCAGGGGGCAGGGACCTCTACGAGCAGTACTTC. The encoded protein is CARSGGRDLYEQYF. The variable domain in full, completed from reference TRBV2 and TRBJ2-7, reads EPEVTQTPSHQVTQMGQEVILRCVPISNHLYFYWYRQILGQKVEFLVSFYNNEISEKSEIFDDQFSVERPDGSNFTLKIRSTKLEDSAMYFCARSGGRDLYEQYFGPGTRLTVT.

This sequence joins TRBV3-1 and TRBJ2-7, with D perhaps TRBD2 (6 bases). Germline V gene data show CDR1 as LGHDT and CDR2 as YNNKEL (reference sequence). Trimming removed 0 bases from V and 0 bases from J, with 15 bases in between. This CDR3 is 17 amino acids long. Written as DNA, the CDR3 is TGTGCCAGCAGCCAAGATTATGGGGCGGGGAGCTCCTACGAGCAGTACTTC. It codes for CASSQDYGAGSSYEQYF.

The rearrangement joins TRBV12-3 or TRBV12-4 to TRBJ2-2; D unresolved. The germline V and J ends were trimmed by 7 bases and 4 bases, with 16 bases remaining between them. The CDR3 spans 15 residues. CDR3 loop: CASMLSRAATGELFF. The CDR3 DNA is TGTGCCAGCATGTTGAGTAGGGCGGCCACCGGGGAGCTGTTTTTT.

The table lists this clonotype with a few counts. V usage is TRBV4-3 and J usage is TRBJ2-1, with TRBD2 identical over 9 bases. J gave up 2 bases and V 0 bases, and 5 bases lay outside the gene matches. The CDR3 extends over 17 amino acids. Germline CDR1 reads LGHNA; CDR2 reads YSLEER. Here the CDR3 DNA reads TGCGCCAGCAGCCAAGATATAGCGGGGGCCCCCTACAATGAGCAGTTCTTC. This sequence encodes CASSQDIAGAPYNEQFF.

This clonotype was counted many times. The rearrangement links TRBV7-2 to TRBJ2-7; D unclear. This CDR3 has 14 amino acids. The V gene lost 7 bases and the J gene lost 0 bases, with 13 bases spanning the gap. The germline V gene has CDR1 SGHTA and CDR2 FQGNSA. In DNA form, the CDR3 reads TGTGCCAGCAACTCTCTCGATAGCTCCTACGAGCAGTACTTC. This sequence encodes CASNSLDSSYEQYF.

The chain combines TRBV29-1 with TRBJ2-7; 11 bases agree with TRBD1. Germline loops: CDR1 SQVTM, CDR2 ANQGSEA. This CDR3 contains 14 residues. The V segment lost 5 bases and the J segment 0 bases; nucleotides outside the gene matches: 3. The CDR3 sequence: CSVLGTGGSYEQYF. CDR3 nucleotides: TGCAGCGTTCTGGGGACAGGGGGCTCCTACGAGCAGTACTTC.